This T cell receptor beta chain was sequenced in a study of T cells in Graves' hyperthyroidism and ophthalmopathy. CDR1 and CDR2 from the germline V gene are DFQATT and SNEGSKA (reference sequence). The V end was cut by 0 bases, the J end by 0 bases, with 12 bases between. The length of the CDR3 is 15 residues. Amplified regions were TCR beta CDR3 sequences from RNA transcripts. The HTBI primer set was used in a first-round RT-PCR of the TCR CDR3. A single record per CDR3 protein comes from TCRdb applying MiXCR to the multiplex PCR reads. The data hold about 380,000 distinct CDR3 sequences, with roughly 14% observed a single time. Ten or more counts support this clonotype.

The chain recombines TRBV20-1 with TRBJ2-7; D is undetermined. The sequenced sample consisted of blood. This receptor was identified in a woman aged 60 to 75 with Graves' hyperthyroidism. The CDR3 DNA sequence: TGCAGTGCTAGAGATGACAAGGATAGCTCCTACGAGCAGTACTTC. Protein: CSARDDKDSSYEQYF.